The T cell receptor (beta chain) under discussion was sequenced for a study of T cells after yellow fever vaccination. In regard to this clonotype: What it binds is unknown.

The CDR3 is made up of 15 amino acids. Trimming left V 6 bases short and J 3 bases short, with 14 bases between. Study conclusions and caveats: Sorted repertoires could include abundant contaminating clonotypes from bulk cells.

The TCR cDNA carried a universal primer site and UMIs from 5'RACE template switching. TCRdb passed the 5' RACE reads through MiXCR, listing each CDR3 protein once. The sample holds some 300,000 distinct CDR3 sequences, around 10% seen once. The source is a man aged 18 to 35 who received the YFV17D yellow fever vaccine. This chain connects TRBV12-3 or TRBV12-4 to TRBJ2-2; TRBD1 or TRBD2 may be the D gene (5 bases each). The source material was CD4+ T cells sorted from PBMCs, sampled 5 days after the yellow fever booster vaccination. CDR3 protein: CASRIAGTDTGELFF. For the CDR3, the DNA is TGTGCCAGCAGGATCGCCGGGACCGACACCGGGGAGCTGTTTTTT.